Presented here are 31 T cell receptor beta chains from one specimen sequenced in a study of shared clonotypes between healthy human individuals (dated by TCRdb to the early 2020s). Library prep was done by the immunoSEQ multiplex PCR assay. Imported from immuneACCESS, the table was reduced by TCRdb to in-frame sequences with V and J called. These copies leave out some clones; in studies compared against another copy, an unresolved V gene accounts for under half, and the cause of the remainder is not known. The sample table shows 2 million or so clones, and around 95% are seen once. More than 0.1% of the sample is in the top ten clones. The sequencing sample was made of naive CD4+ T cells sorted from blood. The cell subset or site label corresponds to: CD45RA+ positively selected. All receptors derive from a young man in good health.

CDR3 amino acids: CASSLSPYRQYNQPQHF. The DNA of the CDR3 is TGTGCCAGCAGCTTATCTCCCTATCGACAGTACAATCAGCCCCAGCATTTT. V is TRBV7-4 and J is TRBJ1-5, with D tentatively TRBD1 (5 bases). Germline V CDR1 and CDR2: SGHVT, SQSDAQ. Trimming shortened V by 2 bases and J by 3 bases, and 17 bases separated the two germline ends. This CDR3 comprises 17 residues.

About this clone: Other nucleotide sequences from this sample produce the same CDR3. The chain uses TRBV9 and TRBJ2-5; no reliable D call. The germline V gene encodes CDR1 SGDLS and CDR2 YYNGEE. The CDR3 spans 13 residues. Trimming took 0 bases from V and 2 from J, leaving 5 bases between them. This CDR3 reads CASSVAAQETQYF. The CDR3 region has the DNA TGTGCCAGCAGCGTAGCGGCACAAGAGACCCAGTACTTC.

This chain's CDR3 is CASSTLIYTGELFF. CDR3 sequence (DNA): TGTGCCAGCAGCACCCTCATCTACACCGGGGAGCTGTTTTTT. J is TRBJ2-2 and V is TRBV7-2; D is unclear. This CDR3 contains 14 residues. Per germline, CDR1 SGHTA and CDR2 FQGNSA. V lost 5 bases and J 3 bases, leaving 10 bases between the germline ends. Together with reference TRBV7-2 and TRBJ2-2, the CDR3 gives the full variable domain: GAGVSQSPSNKVTEKGKDVELRCDPISGHTALYWYRQSLGQGLEFLIYFQGNSAPDKSGLPSDRFSAERTGGSVSTLTIQRTQQEDSAVYLCASSTLIYTGELFFGEGSRLTVL.

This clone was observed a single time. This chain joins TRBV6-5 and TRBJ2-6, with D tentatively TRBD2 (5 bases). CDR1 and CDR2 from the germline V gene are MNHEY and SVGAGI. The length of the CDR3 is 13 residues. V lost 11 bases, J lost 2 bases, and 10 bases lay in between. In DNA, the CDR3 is TGTGCCGGCCGGGGAGCTGGGGCCAACGTCCTGACTTTC. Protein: CAGRGAGANVLTF.

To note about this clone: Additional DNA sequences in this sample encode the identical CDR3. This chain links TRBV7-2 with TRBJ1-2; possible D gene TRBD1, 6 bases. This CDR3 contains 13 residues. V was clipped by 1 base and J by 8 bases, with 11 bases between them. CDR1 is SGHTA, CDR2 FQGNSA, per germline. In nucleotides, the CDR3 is TGTGCCAGCAGCTTAGGGGGGGCTGAAGGCTACACCTTC. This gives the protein CASSLGGAEGYTF.

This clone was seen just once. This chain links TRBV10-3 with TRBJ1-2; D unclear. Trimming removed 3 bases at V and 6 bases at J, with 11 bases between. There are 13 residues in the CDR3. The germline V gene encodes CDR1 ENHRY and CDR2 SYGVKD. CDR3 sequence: CAISDRGSHGYTF. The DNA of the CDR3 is TGTGCCATCAGTGATCGCGGAAGCCATGGCTACACCTTC.

CDR3 amino acids: CASRDRGSQPQHF. The CDR3, as DNA: TGTGCCAGCAGGGACAGAGGTAGCCAGCCCCAGCATTTT. The chain links TRBV2 to TRBJ1-5; possible D gene TRBD1, 6 bases. The CDR3 spans 13 residues. Germline V gives CDR1 SNHLY, CDR2 FYNNEI. V was clipped by 6 bases and J by 7 bases, with 13 bases between them.

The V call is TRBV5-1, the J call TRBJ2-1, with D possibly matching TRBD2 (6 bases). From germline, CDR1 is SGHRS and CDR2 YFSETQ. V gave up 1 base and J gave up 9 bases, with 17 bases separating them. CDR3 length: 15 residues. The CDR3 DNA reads TGCGCCAGCAGCTTGTGGGCAGGGAACGGGGGTGAGCAGTTCTTC. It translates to CASSLWAGNGGEQFF.

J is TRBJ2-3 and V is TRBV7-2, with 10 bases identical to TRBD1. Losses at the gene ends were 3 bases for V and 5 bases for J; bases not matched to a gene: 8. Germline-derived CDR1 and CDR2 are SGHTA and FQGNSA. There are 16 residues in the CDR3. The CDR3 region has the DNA TGTGCCAGCAGCTTCCAATCGACAGGGGGCCAAGATACGCAGTATTTT. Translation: CASSFQSTGGQDTQYF.

The CDR3, as DNA: TGTGCCAGCAGTGAAGCGCCCCAGGGGGTTCCGTTCTTC. This encodes CASSEAPQGVPFF. The chain links TRBV6-1 to TRBJ2-1, with 7 bases identical to TRBD1. The CDR3 covers 13 residues. With 0 bases clipped from V and 15 bases from J, the junction kept 8 bases outside the gene matches. CDR1 is MNHNS and CDR2 is SASEGT in the germline V gene.

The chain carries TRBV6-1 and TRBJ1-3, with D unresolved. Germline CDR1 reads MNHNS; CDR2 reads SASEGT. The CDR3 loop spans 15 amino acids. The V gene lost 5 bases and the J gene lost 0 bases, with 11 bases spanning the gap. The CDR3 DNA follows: TGTGCCAGCAGTATATCATTAAGCTCTGGAAACACCATATATTTT. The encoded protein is CASSISLSSGNTIYF.

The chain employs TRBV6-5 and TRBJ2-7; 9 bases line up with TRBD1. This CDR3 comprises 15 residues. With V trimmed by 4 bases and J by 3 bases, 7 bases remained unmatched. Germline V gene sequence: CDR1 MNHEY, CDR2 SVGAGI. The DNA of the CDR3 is TGTGCCAGCAGTTCAGCCGGGACAGGGAGCTACGAGCAGTACTTC. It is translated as CASSSAGTGSYEQYF.

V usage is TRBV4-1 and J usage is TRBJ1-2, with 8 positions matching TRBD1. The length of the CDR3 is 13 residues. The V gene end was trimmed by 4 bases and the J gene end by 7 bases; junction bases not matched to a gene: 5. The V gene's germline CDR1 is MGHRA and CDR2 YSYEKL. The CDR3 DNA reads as TGCGCCAGCAGCCCTTCGGACAGGGCTGGCTACACCTTC. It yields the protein CASSPSDRAGYTF.

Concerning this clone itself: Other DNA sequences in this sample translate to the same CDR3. This CDR3 is CASSLAGGNQPQHF. The DNA for the CDR3 is TGCGCCAGCAGCTTGGCCGGGGGCAATCAGCCCCAGCATTTT. The chain carries TRBV5-1 and TRBJ1-5; D is unclear. The V end lost 0 bases, the J end lost 2 bases, and 6 bases lay between the germline ends. Germline CDR1 SGHRS, CDR2 YFSETQ. The CDR3 has 14 amino acids.

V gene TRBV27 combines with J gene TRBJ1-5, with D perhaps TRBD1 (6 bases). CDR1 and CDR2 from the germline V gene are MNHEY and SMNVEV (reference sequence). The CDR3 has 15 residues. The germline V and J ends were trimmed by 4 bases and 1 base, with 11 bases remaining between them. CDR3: CASSSQGRSNQPQHF. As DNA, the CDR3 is TGTGCCAGCAGTTCACAGGGCAGGAGCAATCAGCCCCAGCATTTT.

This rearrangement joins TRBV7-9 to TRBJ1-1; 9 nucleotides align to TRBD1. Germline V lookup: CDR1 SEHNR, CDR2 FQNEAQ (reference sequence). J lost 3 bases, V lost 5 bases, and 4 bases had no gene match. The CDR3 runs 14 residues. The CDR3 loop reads CASSPTGGDTEAFF. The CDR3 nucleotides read TGTGCCAGCAGCCCTACAGGGGGCGACACTGAAGCTTTCTTT. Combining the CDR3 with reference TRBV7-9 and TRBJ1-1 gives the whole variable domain DTGVSQNPRHKITKRGQNVTFRCDPISEHNRLYWYRQTLGQGPEFLTYFQNEAQLEKSRLLSDRFSAERPKGSFSTLEIQRTEQGDSAMYLCASSPTGGDTEAFFGQGTRLTVV.

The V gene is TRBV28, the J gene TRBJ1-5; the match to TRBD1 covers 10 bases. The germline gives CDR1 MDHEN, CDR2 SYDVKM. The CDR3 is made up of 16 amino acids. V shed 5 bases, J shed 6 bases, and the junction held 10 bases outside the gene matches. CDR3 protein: CASSVTGTGVFQPQHF. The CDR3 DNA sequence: TGTGCCAGCAGTGTCACCGGGACAGGGGTGTTTCAGCCCCAGCATTTT. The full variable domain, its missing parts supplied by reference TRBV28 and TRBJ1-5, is DVKVTQSSRYLVKRTGEKVFLECVQDMDHENMFWYRQDPGLGLRLIYFSYDVKMKEKGDIPEGYSVSREKKERFSLILESASTNQTSMYLCASSVTGTGVFQPQHFGDGTRLSIL.

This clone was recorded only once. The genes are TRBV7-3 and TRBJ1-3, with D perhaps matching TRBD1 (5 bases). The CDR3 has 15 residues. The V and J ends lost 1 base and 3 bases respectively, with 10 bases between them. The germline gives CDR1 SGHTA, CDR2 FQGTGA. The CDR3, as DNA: TGTGCCAGCAGCTTAAGTCCAGGGAGTGGAAACACCATATATTTT. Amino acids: CASSLSPGSGNTIYF.

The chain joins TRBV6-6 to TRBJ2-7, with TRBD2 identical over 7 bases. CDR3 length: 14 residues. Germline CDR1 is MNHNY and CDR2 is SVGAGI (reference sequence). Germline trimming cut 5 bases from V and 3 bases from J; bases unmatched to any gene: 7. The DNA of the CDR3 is TGTGCCAGCAGTGAGATATCGGGGGGCTACGAGCAGTACTTC. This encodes CASSEISGGYEQYF.

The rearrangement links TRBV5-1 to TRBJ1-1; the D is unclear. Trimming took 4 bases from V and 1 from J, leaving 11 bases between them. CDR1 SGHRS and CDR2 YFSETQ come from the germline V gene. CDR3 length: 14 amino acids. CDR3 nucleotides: TGCGCCAGCAGCACCCCCGGTCCGAACACTGAAGCTTTCTTT. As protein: CASSTPGPNTEAFF.

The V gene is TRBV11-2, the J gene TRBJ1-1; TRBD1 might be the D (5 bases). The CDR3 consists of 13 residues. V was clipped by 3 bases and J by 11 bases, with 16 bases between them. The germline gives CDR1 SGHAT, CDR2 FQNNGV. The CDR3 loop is CASSFMWGRGAFF. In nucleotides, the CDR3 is TGTGCCAGCAGCTTTATGTGGGGCCGGGGGGCTTTCTTT.

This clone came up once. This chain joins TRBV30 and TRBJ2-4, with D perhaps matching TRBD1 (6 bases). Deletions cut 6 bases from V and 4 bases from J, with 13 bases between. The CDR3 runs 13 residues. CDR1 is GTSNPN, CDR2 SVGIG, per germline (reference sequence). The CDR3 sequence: CACRQGPKNIQYF. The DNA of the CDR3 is TGTGCCTGCCGGCAGGGGCCAAAAAACATTCAGTACTTC. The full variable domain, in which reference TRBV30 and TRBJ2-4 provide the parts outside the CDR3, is SQTIHQWPATLVQPVGSPLSLECTVEGTSNPNLYWYRQAAGRGLQLLFYSVGIGQISSEVPQNLSASRPQDRQFILSSKKLLLSDSGFYLCACRQGPKNIQYFGAGTRLSVL.

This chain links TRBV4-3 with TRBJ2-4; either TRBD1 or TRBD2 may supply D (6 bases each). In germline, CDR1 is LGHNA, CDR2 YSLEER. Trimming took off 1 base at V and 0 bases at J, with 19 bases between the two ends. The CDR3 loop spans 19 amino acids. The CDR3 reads CASSQGLQGTVIAKNIQYF. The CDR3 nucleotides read TGCGCCAGCAGCCAAGGCCTCCAGGGGACTGTTATAGCCAAAAACATTCAGTACTTC.

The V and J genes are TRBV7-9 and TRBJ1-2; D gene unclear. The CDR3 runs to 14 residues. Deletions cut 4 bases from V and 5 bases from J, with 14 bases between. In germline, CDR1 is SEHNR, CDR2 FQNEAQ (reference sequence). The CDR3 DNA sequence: TGTGCCAGCAGCTCGTCCAAGGGTTATTATGGCTACACCTTC. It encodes CASSSSKGYYGYTF.

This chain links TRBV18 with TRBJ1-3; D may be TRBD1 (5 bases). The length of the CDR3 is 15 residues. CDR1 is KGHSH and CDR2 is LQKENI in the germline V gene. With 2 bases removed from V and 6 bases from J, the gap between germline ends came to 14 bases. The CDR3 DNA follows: TGTGCCAGCTCACCATCTACAGGCGATCCAAACACCATATATTTT. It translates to CASSPSTGDPNTIYF.

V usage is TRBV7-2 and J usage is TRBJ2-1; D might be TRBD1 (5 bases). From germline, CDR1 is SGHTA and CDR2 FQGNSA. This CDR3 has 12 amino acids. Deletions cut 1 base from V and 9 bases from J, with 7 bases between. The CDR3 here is CASSLDQGEQFF. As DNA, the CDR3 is TGTGCCAGCAGCTTAGACCAGGGTGAGCAGTTCTTC. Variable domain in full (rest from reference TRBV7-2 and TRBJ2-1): GAGVSQSPSNKVTEKGKDVELRCDPISGHTALYWYRQSLGQGLEFLIYFQGNSAPDKSGLPSDRFSAERTGGSVSTLTIQRTQQEDSAVYLCASSLDQGEQFFGPGTRLTVL.

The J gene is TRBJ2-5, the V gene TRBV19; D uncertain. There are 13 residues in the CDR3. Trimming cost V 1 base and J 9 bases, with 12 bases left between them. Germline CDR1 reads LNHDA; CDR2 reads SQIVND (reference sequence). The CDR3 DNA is TGTGCCAGTAGTATAGGCAGTTCGTGGGCCCAGTACTTC. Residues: CASSIGSSWAQYF. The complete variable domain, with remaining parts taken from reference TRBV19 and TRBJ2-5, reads DGGITQSPKYLFRKEGQNVTLSCEQNLNHDAMYWYRQDPGQGLRLIYYSQIVNDFQKGDIAEGYSVSREKKESFPLTVTSAQKNPTAFYLCASSIGSSWAQYFGPGTRLLVL.

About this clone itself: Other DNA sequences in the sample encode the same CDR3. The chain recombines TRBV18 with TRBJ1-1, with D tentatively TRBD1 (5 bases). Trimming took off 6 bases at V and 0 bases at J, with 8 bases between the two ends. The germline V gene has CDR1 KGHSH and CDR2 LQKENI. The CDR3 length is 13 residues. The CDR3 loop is CASSDSMNTEAFF. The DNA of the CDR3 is TGTGCCAGCTCTGACAGTATGAACACTGAAGCTTTCTTT.

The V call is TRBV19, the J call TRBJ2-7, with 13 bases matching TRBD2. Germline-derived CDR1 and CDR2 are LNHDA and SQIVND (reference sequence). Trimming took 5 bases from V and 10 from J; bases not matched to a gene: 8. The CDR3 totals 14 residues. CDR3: CASSPTGTSGIQYF. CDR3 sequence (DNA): TGTGCCAGTAGTCCGACCGGGACTAGCGGGATTCAGTACTTC.

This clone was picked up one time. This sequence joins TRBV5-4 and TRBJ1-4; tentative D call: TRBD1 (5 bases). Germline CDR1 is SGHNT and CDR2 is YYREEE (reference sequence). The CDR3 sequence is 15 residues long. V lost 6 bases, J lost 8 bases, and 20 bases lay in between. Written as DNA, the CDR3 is TGTGCCAGCAACTCCGATAGGCAGGGCAGCGAAAAACTGTTTTTT. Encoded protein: CASNSDRQGSEKLFF.

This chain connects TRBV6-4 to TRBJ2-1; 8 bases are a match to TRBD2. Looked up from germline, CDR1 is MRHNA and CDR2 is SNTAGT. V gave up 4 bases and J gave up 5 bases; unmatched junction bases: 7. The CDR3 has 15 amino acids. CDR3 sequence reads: CASSALRGGHNEQFF. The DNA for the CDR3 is TGTGCCAGCAGTGCCCTACGGGGGGGTCACAATGAGCAGTTCTTC.